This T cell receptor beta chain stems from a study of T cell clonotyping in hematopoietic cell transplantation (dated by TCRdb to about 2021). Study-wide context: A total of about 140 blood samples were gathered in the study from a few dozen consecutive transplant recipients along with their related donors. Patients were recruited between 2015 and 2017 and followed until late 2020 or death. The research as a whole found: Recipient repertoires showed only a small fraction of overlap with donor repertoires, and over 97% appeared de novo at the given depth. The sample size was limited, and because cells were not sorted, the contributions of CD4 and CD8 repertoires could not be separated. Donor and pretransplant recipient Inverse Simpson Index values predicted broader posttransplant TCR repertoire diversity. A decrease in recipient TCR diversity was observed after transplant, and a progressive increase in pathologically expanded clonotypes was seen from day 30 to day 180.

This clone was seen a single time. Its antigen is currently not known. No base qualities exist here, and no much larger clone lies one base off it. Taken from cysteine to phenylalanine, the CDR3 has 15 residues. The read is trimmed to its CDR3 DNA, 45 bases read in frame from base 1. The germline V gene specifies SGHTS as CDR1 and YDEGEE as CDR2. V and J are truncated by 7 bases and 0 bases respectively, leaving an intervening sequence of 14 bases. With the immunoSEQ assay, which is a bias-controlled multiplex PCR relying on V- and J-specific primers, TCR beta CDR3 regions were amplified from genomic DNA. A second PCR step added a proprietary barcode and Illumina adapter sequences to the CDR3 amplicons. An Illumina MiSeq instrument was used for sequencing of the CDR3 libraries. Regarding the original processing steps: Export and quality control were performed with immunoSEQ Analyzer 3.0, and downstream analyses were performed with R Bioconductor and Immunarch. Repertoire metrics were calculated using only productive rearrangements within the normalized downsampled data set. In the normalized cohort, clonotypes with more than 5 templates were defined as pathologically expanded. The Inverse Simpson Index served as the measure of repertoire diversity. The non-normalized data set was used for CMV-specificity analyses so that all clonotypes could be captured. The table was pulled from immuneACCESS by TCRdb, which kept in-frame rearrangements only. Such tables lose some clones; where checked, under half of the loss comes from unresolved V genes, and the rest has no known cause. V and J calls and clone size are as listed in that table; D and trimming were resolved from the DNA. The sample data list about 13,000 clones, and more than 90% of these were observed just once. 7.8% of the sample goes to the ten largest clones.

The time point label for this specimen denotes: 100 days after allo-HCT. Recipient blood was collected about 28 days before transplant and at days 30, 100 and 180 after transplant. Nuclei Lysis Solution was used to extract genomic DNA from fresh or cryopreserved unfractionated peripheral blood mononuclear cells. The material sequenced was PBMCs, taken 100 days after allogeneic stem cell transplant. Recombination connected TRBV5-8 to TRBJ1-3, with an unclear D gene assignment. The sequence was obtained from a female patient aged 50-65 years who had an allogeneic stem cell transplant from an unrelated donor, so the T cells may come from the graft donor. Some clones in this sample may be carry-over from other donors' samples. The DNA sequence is TGTGCCAGCCACCAGACTCTCAGCTCTGGAAACACCATATATTTT. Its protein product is CASHQTLSSGNTIYF.